These T cell receptor beta chains were read from a single sample in a study of T-cell memory formation after mild COVID-19. TCRdb re-called the 5' RACE reads with MiXCR, one entry per CDR3 protein. The data contain 450,000 to 650,000 distinct CDR3 sequences, about a sixth of them seen just once; the ten biggest clones take up 12%. Sequenced sample: PBMCs or a T cell subset sorted from them (not recorded which). The source of these receptors is an adult woman who had mild COVID-19 (a few samples of this study predate the infection). Cell type and time point are not known. Each CDR3 is given with its conserved first and last residue. Each record gives: V gene, J gene, D gene, clone size, CDR3 DNA, CDR3 protein. The D gene is left open where the match is weak. Clone sizes are given selectively: once, few, many, or a class where the clone is expanded.

V: TRBV20-1
J: TRBJ1-4
D: .
size: few
DNA: TGCAGTGCGTCGGACAGCTATGAAAAACTGTTTTTT
CDR3: CSASDSYEKLFF

V: TRBV3-1
J: TRBJ2-5
D: .
size: .
DNA: TGTGCCAGCAGCCAAGTTTCAACCTCCCAAGAGACCCAGTACTTC
CDR3: CASSQVSTSQETQYF

V: TRBV12-3/TRBV12-4
J: TRBJ1-1
D: .
size: few
DNA: TGTGCCAGCAGTTTAGCGGGAATTAACACTGAAGCTTTCTTT
CDR3: CASSLAGINTEAFF

V: TRBV5-5
J: TRBJ2-7
D: TRBD2
size: .
DNA: TGTGCCAGCAGCTTTTTTGCGGGGGATTACTACGAGCAGTACTTC
CDR3: CASSFFAGDYYEQYF

V: TRBV29-1
J: TRBJ1-1
D: .
size: few
DNA: TGCAGCGTTGAAAACCCGGGGAGGGTCACTGAAGCTTTCTTT
CDR3: CSVENPGRVTEAFF

V: TRBV7-9
J: TRBJ1-6
D: TRBD1
size: .
DNA: TGTGCCAGCAGCGGCCCTAAGGACAGGGCAGGTTCACCCCTCCACTTT
CDR3: CASSGPKDRAGSPLHF

V: TRBV29-1
J: TRBJ2-1
D: .
size: few
DNA: TGCAGCGTTGATATGGGGGTAGCCTACAATGAGCAGTTCTTC
CDR3: CSVDMGVAYNEQFF

V: TRBV24-1
J: TRBJ1-2
D: .
size: .
DNA: TGTGCCACCAGTGAAGGACCCTCCTATGGCTACACCTTC
CDR3: CATSEGPSYGYTF

V: TRBV6-2/TRBV6-3
J: TRBJ1-1
D: .
size: .
DNA: TGTGCCAGCAGTTACCAAGGGAACAGCGCTGAAGCTTTCTTT
CDR3: CASSYQGNSAEAFF

V: TRBV3-1
J: TRBJ1-1
D: .
size: .
DNA: TGTGCCAGCAGCCAAGAGAGATTTGGAGCTTTCTTT
CDR3: CASSQERFGAFF

V: TRBV24-1
J: TRBJ1-1
D: .
size: .
DNA: TGTGCCACCAGGGAGGGCACTGAAGCTTTCTTT
CDR3: CATREGTEAFF

V: TRBV6-5
J: TRBJ2-4
D: .
size: few
DNA: TGTGCCAGCAGAGCCACGACAGGAATAGCCAAAAACATTCAGTACTTC
CDR3: CASRATTGIAKNIQYF

V: TRBV11-3
J: TRBJ2-3
D: TRBD1
size: many
DNA: TGTGCCAGCAGCTTAGACGGGACAGGGACAGATACGCAGTATTTT
CDR3: CASSLDGTGTDTQYF

V: TRBV19
J: TRBJ2-2
D: .
size: .
DNA: TGTGCCAGTAGTACCGGACTCCTCATTCCCGGGGAGCTGTTTTTT
CDR3: CASSTGLLIPGELFF

V: TRBV4-2
J: TRBJ2-7
D: TRBD2
size: few
DNA: TGTGCCAGCAGCCAAGAGGATCGGACTAGCGCCTACGAGCAGTACTTC
CDR3: CASSQEDRTSAYEQYF

V: TRBV20-1
J: TRBJ2-5
D: .
size: few
DNA: TGCAGTGCTATTAGACAGACCCAGTACTTC
CDR3: CSAIRQTQYF

V: TRBV5-1
J: TRBJ2-7
D: TRBD1
size: .
DNA: TGCGCCAGCAGCGTCCGGGACAGGGACGAGCAGTACTTC
CDR3: CASSVRDRDEQYF

V: TRBV6-5
J: TRBJ1-3
D: .
size: few
DNA: TGTGCCAGCAGGGCAGGGATCCACTCTGGAAACACCATATATTTT
CDR3: CASRAGIHSGNTIYF

V: TRBV24-1
J: TRBJ2-1
D: .
size: few
DNA: TGTGCCACCAGTGATTCTGACGCGAGCTCCTACAATGAGCAGTTCTTC
CDR3: CATSDSDASSYNEQFF

V: TRBV11-2
J: TRBJ2-1
D: TRBD2
size: .
DNA: TGTGCCAGCAGCTACCCGACTAGCGGGGTATCCCCTAACTCCTACAATGAGCAGTTCTTC
CDR3: CASSYPTSGVSPNSYNEQFF

V: TRBV1
J: TRBJ2-1
D: .
size: .
DNA: TGCACCAGCAGCCAAGAGCGGGAGGGCCTTAGCAATGAGCAGTTCTTC
CDR3: CTSSQEREGLSNEQFF

V: TRBV10-3
J: TRBJ2-3
D: TRBD2
size: few
DNA: TGTGCCATCAGAAGCTTAGCGGGACGAAACACAGATACGCAGTATTTT
CDR3: CAIRSLAGRNTDTQYF

V: TRBV15
J: TRBJ2-5
D: TRBD2
size: few
DNA: TGTGCCACCAGCAGAGCCCAAGCGGGACAAGAGACCCAGTACTTC
CDR3: CATSRAQAGQETQYF

V: TRBV12-3/TRBV12-4
J: TRBJ2-2
D: .
size: many
DNA: TGTGCCAGCAGTGGGACCTCCGCCGGGGAGCTGTTTTTT
CDR3: CASSGTSAGELFF

V: TRBV5-1
J: TRBJ2-7
D: .
size: few
DNA: TGCGCCAGCAGAAAAGCGGCCACCTCCTACGAGCAGTACTTC
CDR3: CASRKAATSYEQYF

V: TRBV5-6
J: TRBJ2-3
D: TRBD1
size: few
DNA: TGTGCCAGCAGCGCCCAGGGGGCCCCGAGGACGCAGTATTTT
CDR3: CASSAQGAPRTQYF

V: TRBV18
J: TRBJ1-2
D: .
size: .
DNA: TGTGCCAGCTCACCAGGGAGTTTGGGCTACACCTTC
CDR3: CASSPGSLGYTF

V: TRBV11-2
J: TRBJ2-5
D: .
size: few
DNA: TGTGCCAGCAGCTTAGGTAGCATTTCTAAAGAGACCCAGTACTTC
CDR3: CASSLGSISKETQYF

V: TRBV7-9
J: TRBJ1-1
D: .
size: .
DNA: TGTGCCAGCAGCTACACAGGGAAAATGAACACTGAAGCTTTCTTT
CDR3: CASSYTGKMNTEAFF

V: TRBV5-1
J: TRBJ2-2
D: TRBD2
size: .
DNA: TGCGCCAGCAGCTCCGGGACTAGCGGGGGCCCCGGGGAGCTGTTTTTT
CDR3: CASSSGTSGGPGELFF

V: TRBV12-3/TRBV12-4
J: TRBJ1-2
D: .
size: .
DNA: TGTGCCAGCGCTCATTGGCGGGCCCATCCCTATGGCTACACCTTC
CDR3: CASAHWRAHPYGYTF

V: TRBV10-3
J: TRBJ1-5
D: .
size: .
DNA: TGTGCCATCAGTGAGACCCCACGTAATAGCAATCAGCCCCAGCATTTT
CDR3: CAISETPRNSNQPQHF

V: TRBV12-3/TRBV12-4
J: TRBJ1-1
D: .
size: .
DNA: TGTGCCAGCAGTCCCGAGGGGGTAATGAACACTGAAGCTTTCTTT
CDR3: CASSPEGVMNTEAFF

V: TRBV5-1
J: TRBJ2-3
D: TRBD2
size: few
DNA: TGCGCCAGCAGCCCAAGACTAGCGGGGGGGCGCGGCACAGATACGCAGTATTTT
CDR3: CASSPRLAGGRGTDTQYF

V: TRBV6-2/TRBV6-3
J: TRBJ2-3
D: .
size: .
DNA: TGTGCCAGCAGTTACTCGACCGCCCGCACAGATACGCAGTATTTT
CDR3: CASSYSTARTDTQYF

V: TRBV15
J: TRBJ2-4
D: TRBD2
size: few
DNA: TGTGCCACCAGCCGGGACCCGGGGGGAACCAAAAACATTCAGTACTTC
CDR3: CATSRDPGGTKNIQYF

V: TRBV10-3
J: TRBJ2-5
D: TRBD2
size: .
DNA: TGTGCCATCAGCGCTGGGACTAGCGGAAAAGAGACCCAGTACTTC
CDR3: CAISAGTSGKETQYF

V: TRBV12-3/TRBV12-4
J: TRBJ1-2
D: .
size: once
DNA: TGTGCCAGCAGCTACCGGGACTCTGAACTCGGCTACACCTTC
CDR3: CASSYRDSELGYTF

V: TRBV4-1
J: TRBJ1-6
D: .
size: few
DNA: TGCGCCAGCAGCCAAGAGGGGATGAGACCCCTCCACTTT
CDR3: CASSQEGMRPLHF

V: TRBV4-3
J: TRBJ2-1
D: TRBD2
size: .
DNA: TGCGCCAGCAGCCAACGTGGACTAGCGGGAGCCCCATTCTACAATGAGCAGTTCTTC
CDR3: CASSQRGLAGAPFYNEQFF

V: TRBV5-6
J: TRBJ1-6
D: TRBD1
size: few
DNA: TGTGCCAGCAGCTGGACGGACAGGGATAATTCACCCCTCCACTTT
CDR3: CASSWTDRDNSPLHF

V: TRBV3-1
J: TRBJ2-7
D: .
size: .
DNA: TGTGCCAGCAGCCAAGTAGGGACGGTTTCCTACGAGCAGTACTTC
CDR3: CASSQVGTVSYEQYF

V: TRBV6-1
J: TRBJ2-7
D: TRBD2
size: .
DNA: TGTGCCAGCAGTGAATCGGGACTAGCTTCCTACGAGCAGTACTTC
CDR3: CASSESGLASYEQYF

V: TRBV5-1
J: TRBJ2-1
D: TRBD2
size: .
DNA: TGCGCCAGCAGCCCTCCAGCGGGGGCAGAGCAGTTCTTC
CDR3: CASSPPAGAEQFF

V: TRBV6-4
J: TRBJ1-1
D: .
size: few
DNA: TGTGCCAGCAGTGACTCGGAAAACACTGAAGCTTTCTTT
CDR3: CASSDSENTEAFF

V: TRBV3-1
J: TRBJ1-2
D: .
size: .
DNA: TGTGCCAGCAGCCAAGCGCGGAGTTCCTATGGCTACACCTTC
CDR3: CASSQARSSYGYTF

V: TRBV14
J: TRBJ2-1
D: .
size: .
DNA: TGTGCCAGCAGCCTTGTGAACAGGGTCCGCAATGAGCAGTTCTTC
CDR3: CASSLVNRVRNEQFF

V: TRBV7-6
J: TRBJ2-1
D: .
size: many
DNA: TGTGCCAGCAGCCCACCTAGCAGGGACAATGAGCAGTTCTTC
CDR3: CASSPPSRDNEQFF

V: TRBV12-3/TRBV12-4
J: TRBJ1-6
D: .
size: .
DNA: TGTGCAAGCAGTTTCCCGCAGGGGACTAGATCACCCCTCCACTTT
CDR3: CASSFPQGTRSPLHF

V: TRBV12-3/TRBV12-4
J: TRBJ1-6
D: .
size: .
DNA: TGTGCCAGCGGGACCACCAAGGGACGCCTCCACTTT
CDR3: CASGTTKGRLHF

V: TRBV7-3
J: TRBJ2-5
D: .
size: few
DNA: TGTGCCAGCAGCTTAACCCAGGGAGCCCAGTACTTC
CDR3: CASSLTQGAQYF

V: TRBV7-2
J: TRBJ2-5
D: .
size: .
DNA: TGTGCCAGCAGTCGGACTATATCCAGTCGGGAGACCCAGTACTTC
CDR3: CASSRTISSRETQYF

V: TRBV23-1
J: TRBJ2-2
D: .
size: many
DNA: TGCGCCAGCAGTCAATCGAAGGACAGAAACACCGGGGAGCTGTTTTTT
CDR3: CASSQSKDRNTGELFF

V: TRBV7-9
J: TRBJ2-1
D: .
size: .
DNA: TGTGCCAGCAGCCTCTCGACTGAAAATGAGCAGTTCTTC
CDR3: CASSLSTENEQFF